One sample yielded the 2 T cell receptor beta chains listed below, sequenced in a study of blood T cell repertoires in COVID-19. Using immunoSEQ multiplex PCR, the repertoire was profiled, and TCRdb retains in-frame clones only, with some absent. The sample lists 250,000 to 300,000 clones, under 90% occurring once. Sequencing input: PBMCs or T cells enriched from blood (not recorded which). The receptors shown here come from a woman aged 55 to 70 who had recovered from COVID-19.

This clone was seen once. This chain uses TRBV5-1 with TRBJ2-7; a possible D gene is TRBD2 (6 bases). V dropped 0 bases and J dropped 2 bases, with 9 bases sitting between them. The CDR3 is 14 residues long. Germline CDR1 is SGHRS and CDR2 is YFSETQ. The CDR3 protein is CASSLDRGTYEQYF. The CDR3 DNA sequence: TGCGCCAGCAGCTTGGATCGCGGGACCTACGAGCAGTACTTC.

This chain connects TRBV18 to TRBJ2-5; 7 positions agree with TRBD1. The CDR3 is 13 amino acids. Per germline, CDR1 KGHSH and CDR2 LQKENI. V shed 2 bases and J 7 bases; nucleotides not matched to a gene: 4. The chain's CDR3 is CASSPGQEVTQYF. The CDR3 coding sequence is TGTGCCAGCTCACCAGGACAGGAAGTGACCCAGTACTTC.